The rows below give T cell receptor beta chains drawn from one sample of a study of T-cell memory formation after mild COVID-19. TCRdb re-called the 5' RACE reads through MiXCR, storing one row per CDR3 protein. The repertoire consists of 250,000 to 350,000 distinct CDR3 sequences, with approximately 19% occurring once and the leading ten covering around a fifth. Sequenced material: PBMCs or a T cell subset sorted from them (not recorded which). The receptors derive from a man between 18 and 35 years old who had mild COVID-19 (a few samples of this study predate the infection). Cell type and time point are not known. Both conserved end residues are part of each CDR3. Not every row has a clone size; where given, it reads once, few, many or a size class.

v_gene	j_gene	abundance	CDR3aa
TRBV6-5	TRBJ2-1	few	CASSYGSGTGYNEQFF
TRBV5-1	TRBJ1-6	.	CASSLDGANSPLHF
TRBV20-1	TRBJ2-1	.	CSASRDYNEQFF
TRBV19	TRBJ1-1	few	CASSILSQGAYKAFF
TRBV10-3	TRBJ2-1	.	CAISDRTGGPYNEQFF
TRBV6-2/TRBV6-3	TRBJ2-3	.	CASTTADTQYF
TRBV12-3/TRBV12-4	TRBJ1-2	many	CASSPTGAYGYTF
TRBV10-3	TRBJ1-2	once	CAISEFQWGYTF
TRBV24-1	TRBJ2-2	many	CATSDGIRDMNTGELFF
TRBV5-6	TRBJ2-1	.	CASSLKVGLAGGEQFF
TRBV6-2/TRBV6-3	TRBJ2-2	many	CASSSRGTGELFF
TRBV23-1	TRBJ2-1	many	CASPGTALYNEQFF
TRBV5-1	TRBJ2-3	few	CASSSENQGWGDTQYF
TRBV5-5	TRBJ2-7	few	CASSLFVDTSYEQYF
TRBV12-3/TRBV12-4	TRBJ2-7	few	CASSLAPLAYEQYF
TRBV12-3/TRBV12-4	TRBJ2-7	few	CASSPALREQYF
TRBV12-3/TRBV12-4	TRBJ1-2	few	CASSPTGTVGGYTF
TRBV12-3/TRBV12-4	TRBJ2-7	few	CASSLGPIYEQYF
TRBV7-9	TRBJ1-1	many	CASSAQGNTEAFF
TRBV4-3	TRBJ2-3	many	CASSQVQGANTQYF
TRBV7-2	TRBJ1-2	few	CASSLGGTRDYGYTF
TRBV5-5	TRBJ2-3	.	CASSFNPGVAADTQYF
TRBV5-1	TRBJ2-3	.	CASSALPPTDTQYF
TRBV6-4	TRBJ1-1	few	CASNLDRADEAFF
TRBV9	TRBJ1-4	.	CASSVGSSGEKLFF
TRBV5-1	TRBJ2-5	many	CASSLEYQETQYF
TRBV7-2	TRBJ2-5	many	CASSPRGPSQETQYF
TRBV7-2	TRBJ2-2	many	CASSFSGDTGELFF
TRBV24-1	TRBJ2-7	.	CATSDPPRDRGPYEQYF
TRBV6-5	TRBJ2-5	few	CASSGTDQETQYF